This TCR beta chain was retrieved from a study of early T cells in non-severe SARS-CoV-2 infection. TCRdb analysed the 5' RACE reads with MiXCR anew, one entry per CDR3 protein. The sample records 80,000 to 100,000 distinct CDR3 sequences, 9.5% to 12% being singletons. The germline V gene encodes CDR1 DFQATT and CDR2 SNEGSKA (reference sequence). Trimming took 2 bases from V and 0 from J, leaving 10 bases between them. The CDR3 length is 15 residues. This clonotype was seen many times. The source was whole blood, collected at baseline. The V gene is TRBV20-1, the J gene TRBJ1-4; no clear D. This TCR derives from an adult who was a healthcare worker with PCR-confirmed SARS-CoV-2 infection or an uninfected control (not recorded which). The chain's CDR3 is CSARPPSATNEKLFF. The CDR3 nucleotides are TGCAGTGCTAGACCCCCGAGCGCAACTAATGAAAAACTGTTTTTT.